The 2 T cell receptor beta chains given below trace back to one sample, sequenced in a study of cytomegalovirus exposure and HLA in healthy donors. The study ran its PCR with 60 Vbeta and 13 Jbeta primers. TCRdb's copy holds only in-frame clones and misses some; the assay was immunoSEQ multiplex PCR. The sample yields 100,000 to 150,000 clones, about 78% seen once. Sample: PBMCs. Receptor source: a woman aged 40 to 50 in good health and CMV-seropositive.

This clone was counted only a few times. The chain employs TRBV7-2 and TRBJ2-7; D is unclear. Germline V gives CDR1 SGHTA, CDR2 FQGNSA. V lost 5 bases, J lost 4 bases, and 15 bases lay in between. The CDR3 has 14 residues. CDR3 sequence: CASSLSLANYEQYF. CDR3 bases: TGTGCCAGCAGCCTTTCTCTTGCTAATTACGAGCAGTACTTC.

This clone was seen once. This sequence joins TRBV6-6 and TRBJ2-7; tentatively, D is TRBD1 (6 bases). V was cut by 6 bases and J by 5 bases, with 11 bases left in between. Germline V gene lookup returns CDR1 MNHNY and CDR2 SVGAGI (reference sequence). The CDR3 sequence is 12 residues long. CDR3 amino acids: CASSPDRNEQYF. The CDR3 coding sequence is TGTGCCAGCAGCCCCGACAGGAACGAGCAGTACTTC.